A single TCR beta chain is shown here with its context. This clonotype was observed at least ten times. No antigen is known for it. The sample holds no much larger clone one base away, and base qualities are not on file. V is pared back by 5 bases and J by 4 bases, with 6 bases lying between the germline termini. Looking up the germline V gene (reference sequence) yields CDR1 LNHDA and CDR2 SQIVND. The CDR3 starts with the cysteine, ends with the phenylalanine, and has 12 residues. Here the CDR3 DNA is all that survives: 36 bases in frame from base 1. Sequencer: Illumina HiSeq 2500. TCR beta libraries were prepared by quantitative 5'-RACE with molecular barcodes. As for how the authors treated the data: Disease-linked TCR variants were identified with a new computational method built on a probabilistic model of VDJ rearrangement. TCRdb itself trimmed the public reads at Q25 with fastp, ran MiXCR and retained productive beta chains. Rows are unified per CDR3 protein, each entry keeping the most common DNA and genes. It is TCRdb's table, rather than the study itself, that gives the V and J calls and clone size. The sample table lists 80,000 to 100,000 distinct CDR3 sequences, over 6.5% of them with a count of one. 9.9% of the sample lies in the top ten.

The data were taken from a study of CD8 T cells in ankylosing spondylitis (dated by TCRdb to 2016 to 2017). As for the study more broadly: The study profiled T cell receptor beta repertoires in healthy donors and ankylosing spondylitis patients to find disease-linked TCR variants. The full study cohort comprised 25 ankylosing spondylitis patients and 85 to 120 healthy donors. Peripheral blood was sampled, and synovial fluid was also collected from ankylosing spondylitis patients. Overall study results and their limits: In peripheral blood, the disease-linked clones were found at relatively low frequencies and had a CD8+ phenotype. According to the report, matched synovial fluid samples from ankylosing spondylitis patients were significantly enriched for the disease-linked clones. Some of the motif variants had been reported before in the synovial fluid and blood of reactive arthritis patients, a finding that suggests common disease-initiation mechanisms. Blood from ankylosing spondylitis patients appeared to be characterized by a TCR beta motif made up of several highly homologous amino acid variants.

The origin of this receptor is a male donor with ankylosing spondylitis or in good health (not recorded which). The sample consisted of blood, either unsorted or a sorted T cell fraction (not recorded which). The rearrangement joined TRBV19 to TRBJ1-5; the D segment could be TRBD1, given 6 matching bases. The CDR3 region reads CASSGTNQPQHF. The DNA is as follows: TGTGCCAGTAGTGGGACAAATCAGCCCCAGCATTTT.